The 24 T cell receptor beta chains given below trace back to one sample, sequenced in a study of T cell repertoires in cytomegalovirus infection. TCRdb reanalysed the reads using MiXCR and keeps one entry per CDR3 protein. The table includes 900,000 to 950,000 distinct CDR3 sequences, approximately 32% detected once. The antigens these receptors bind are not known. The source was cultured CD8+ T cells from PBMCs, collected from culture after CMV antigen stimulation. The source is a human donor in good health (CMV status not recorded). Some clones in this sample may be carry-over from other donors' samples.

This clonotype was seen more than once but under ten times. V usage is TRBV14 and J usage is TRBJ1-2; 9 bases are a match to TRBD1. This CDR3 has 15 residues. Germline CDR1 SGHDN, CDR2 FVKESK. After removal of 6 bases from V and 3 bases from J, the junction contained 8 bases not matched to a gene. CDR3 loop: CASSYSGTGYYGYTF. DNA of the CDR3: TGTGCCAGCAGTTACTCCGGGACAGGGTACTATGGCTACACCTTC.

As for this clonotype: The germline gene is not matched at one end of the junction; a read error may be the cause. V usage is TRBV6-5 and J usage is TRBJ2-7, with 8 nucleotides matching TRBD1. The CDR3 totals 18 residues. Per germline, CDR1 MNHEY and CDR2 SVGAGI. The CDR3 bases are TGTGCCAGCAGTTTGGTAGGAAAACCGGGACAGGAGATATACGAGCGGTACTTC. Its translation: CASSLVGKPGQEIYERYF.

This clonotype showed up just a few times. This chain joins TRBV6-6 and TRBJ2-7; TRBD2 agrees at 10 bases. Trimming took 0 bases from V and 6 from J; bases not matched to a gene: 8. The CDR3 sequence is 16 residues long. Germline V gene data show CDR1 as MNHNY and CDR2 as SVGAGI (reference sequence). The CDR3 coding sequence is TGTGCCAGCAGTTACTCTTTGGGAGCGGGGGGGCGCGAGCAGTACGTC. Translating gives CASSYSLGAGGREQYV.

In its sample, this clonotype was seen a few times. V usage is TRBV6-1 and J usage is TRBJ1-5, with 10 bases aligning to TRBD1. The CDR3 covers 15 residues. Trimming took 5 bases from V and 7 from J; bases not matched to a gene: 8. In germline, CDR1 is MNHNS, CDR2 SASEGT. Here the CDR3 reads CASSSPGQGQQPQHF. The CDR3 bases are TGTGCCAGCAGTTCCCCGGGACAGGGGCAACAGCCCCAGCATTTT.

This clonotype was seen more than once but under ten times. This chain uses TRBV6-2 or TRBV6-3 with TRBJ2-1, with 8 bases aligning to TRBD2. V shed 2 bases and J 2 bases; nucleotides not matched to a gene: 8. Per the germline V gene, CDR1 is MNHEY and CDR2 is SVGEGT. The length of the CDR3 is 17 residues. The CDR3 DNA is TGTGCCAGCAGTTACGAGCGGGGGCTAACCACCTACAATGAGCAGTTCTTC. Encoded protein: CASSYERGLTTYNEQFF.

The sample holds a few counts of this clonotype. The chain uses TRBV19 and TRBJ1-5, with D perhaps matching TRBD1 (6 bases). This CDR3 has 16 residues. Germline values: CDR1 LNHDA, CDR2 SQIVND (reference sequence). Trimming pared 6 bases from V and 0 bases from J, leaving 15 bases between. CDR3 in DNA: TGTGCCAGTAGCCTGGGACATTACTATAGCAATCAGCCCCAGCATTTT. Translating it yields CASSLGHYYSNQPQHF.

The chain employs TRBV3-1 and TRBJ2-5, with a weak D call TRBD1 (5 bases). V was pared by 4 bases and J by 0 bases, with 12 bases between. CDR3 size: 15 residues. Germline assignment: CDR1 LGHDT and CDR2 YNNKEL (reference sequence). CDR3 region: CASSRNRRYQETQYF. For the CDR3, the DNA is TGTGCCAGCAGCCGGAACAGGCGTTACCAAGAGACCCAGTACTTC.

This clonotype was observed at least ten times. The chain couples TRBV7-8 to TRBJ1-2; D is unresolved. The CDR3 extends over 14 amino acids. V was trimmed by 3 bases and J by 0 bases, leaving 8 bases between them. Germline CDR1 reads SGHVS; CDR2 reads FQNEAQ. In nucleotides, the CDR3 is TGTGCCAGCAGCTTTGAGAGAGCTAACTATGGCTACACCTTC. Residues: CASSFERANYGYTF.

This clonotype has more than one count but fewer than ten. Here the CDR3 DNA reads TGTGCCAGCAGCTCATCGACAGGGATGGACACTGAAGCTTTCTTT. Its protein is CASSSSTGMDTEAFF. The chain couples TRBV7-9 to TRBJ1-1; 7 nucleotides line up with TRBD1. V shed 4 bases and J 3 bases; nucleotides not matched to a gene: 8. The germline gives CDR1 SEHNR, CDR2 FQNEAQ (reference sequence). The CDR3 extends over 15 amino acids.

The CDR3 DNA follows: TGTGCCACCAGCAGAGAGCTGGGCTCCGAGCAGTACGTC. Protein product: CATSRELGSEQYV. The chain employs TRBV15 and TRBJ2-7; D uncertain. V lost 0 bases, J lost 6 bases, and 9 bases lay in between. Germline CDR1 is LNHNV and CDR2 is YYDKDF (reference sequence). CDR3 length: 13 amino acids.

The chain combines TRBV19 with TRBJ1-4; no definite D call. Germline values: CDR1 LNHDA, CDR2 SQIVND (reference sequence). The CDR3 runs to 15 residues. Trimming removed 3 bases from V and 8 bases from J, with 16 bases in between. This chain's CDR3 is CASSIPRYQGEKLFF. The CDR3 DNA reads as TGTGCCAGTAGTATCCCCCGTTACCAAGGAGAAAAACTGTTTTTT.

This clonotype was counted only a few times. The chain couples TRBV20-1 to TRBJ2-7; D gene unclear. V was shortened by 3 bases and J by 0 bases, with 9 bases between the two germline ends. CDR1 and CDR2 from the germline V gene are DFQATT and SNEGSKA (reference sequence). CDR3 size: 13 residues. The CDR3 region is CSASSVSSYEQYV. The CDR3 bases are TGCAGTGCTAGCTCGGTGAGCTCCTACGAGCAGTACGTC.

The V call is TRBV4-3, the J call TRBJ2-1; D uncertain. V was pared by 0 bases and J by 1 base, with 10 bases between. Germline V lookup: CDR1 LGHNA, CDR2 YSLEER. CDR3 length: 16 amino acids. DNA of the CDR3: TGCGCCAGCAGCCAAGATTATAAACAATCCTACAATGAGCAGTTCTTC. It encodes CASSQDYKQSYNEQFF.

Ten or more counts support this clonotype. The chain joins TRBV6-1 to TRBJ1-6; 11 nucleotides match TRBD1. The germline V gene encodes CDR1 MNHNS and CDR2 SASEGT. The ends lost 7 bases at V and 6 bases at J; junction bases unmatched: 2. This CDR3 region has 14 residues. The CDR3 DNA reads TGTGCCAGCAAAGGGACAGGGGGTAATTCACCCCTCCACTTT. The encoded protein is CASKGTGGNSPLHF.

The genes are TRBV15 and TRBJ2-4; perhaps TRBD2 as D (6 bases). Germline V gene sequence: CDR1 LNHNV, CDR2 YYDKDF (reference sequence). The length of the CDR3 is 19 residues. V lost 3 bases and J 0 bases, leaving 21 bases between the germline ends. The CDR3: CATSSGYGGAHQAKNIQYF. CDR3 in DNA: TGTGCCACCAGCAGTGGCTACGGAGGGGCCCATCAAGCCAAAAACATTCAGTACTTC.

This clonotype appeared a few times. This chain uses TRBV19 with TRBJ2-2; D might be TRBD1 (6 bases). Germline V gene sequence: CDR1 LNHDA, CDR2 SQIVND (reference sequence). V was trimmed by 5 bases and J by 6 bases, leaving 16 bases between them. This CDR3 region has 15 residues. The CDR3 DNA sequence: TGTGCCAGTAGTTCCTCCGGGACATTTTCCGGGGAGCTGTTTTTT. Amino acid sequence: CASSSSGTFSGELFF.

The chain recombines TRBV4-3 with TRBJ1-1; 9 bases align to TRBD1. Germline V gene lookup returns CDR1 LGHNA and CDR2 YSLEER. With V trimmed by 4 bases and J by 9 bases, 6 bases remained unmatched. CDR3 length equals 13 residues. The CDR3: CASSPGTGYQAFF. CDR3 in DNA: TGCGCCAGCAGCCCTGGGACAGGGTATCAAGCTTTCTTT.

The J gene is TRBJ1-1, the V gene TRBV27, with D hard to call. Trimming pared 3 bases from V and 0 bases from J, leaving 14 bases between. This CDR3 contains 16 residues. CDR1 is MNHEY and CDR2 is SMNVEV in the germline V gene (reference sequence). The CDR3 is CASSLVRTHLNTEAFF. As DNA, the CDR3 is TGTGCCAGCAGTTTGGTCCGGACGCACCTGAACACTGAAGCTTTCTTT.

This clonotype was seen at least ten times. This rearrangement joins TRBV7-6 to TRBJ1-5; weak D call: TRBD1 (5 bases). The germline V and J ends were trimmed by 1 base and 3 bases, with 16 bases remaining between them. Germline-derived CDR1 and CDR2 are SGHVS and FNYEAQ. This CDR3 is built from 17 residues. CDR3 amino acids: CASSLEEGPRHNQPQHF. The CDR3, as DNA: TGTGCCAGCAGCTTAGAAGAGGGACCGCGTCACAATCAGCCCCAGCATTTT. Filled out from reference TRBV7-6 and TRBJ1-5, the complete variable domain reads GAGVSQSPRYKVTKRGQDVALRCDPISGHVSLYWYRQALGQGPEFLTYFNYEAQQDKSGLPNDRFSAERPEGSISTLTIQRTEQRDSAMYRCASSLEEGPRHNQPQHFGDGTRLSIL.

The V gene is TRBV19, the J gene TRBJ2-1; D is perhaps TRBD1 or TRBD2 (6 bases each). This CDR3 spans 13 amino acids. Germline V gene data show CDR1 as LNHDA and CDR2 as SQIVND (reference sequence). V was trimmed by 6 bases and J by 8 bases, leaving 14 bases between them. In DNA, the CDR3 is TGTGCCAGTAGAACAATAAGGGGGGATGAGCAGTTCTTC. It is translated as CASRTIRGDEQFF.

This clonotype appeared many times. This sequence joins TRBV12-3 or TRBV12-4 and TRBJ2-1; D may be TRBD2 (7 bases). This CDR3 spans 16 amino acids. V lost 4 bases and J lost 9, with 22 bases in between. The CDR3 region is CASSSLGGGPLGEQFF. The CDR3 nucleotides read TGTGCCAGCAGTTCCCTAGGCGGGGGCCCCCTGGGTGAGCAGTTCTTC.

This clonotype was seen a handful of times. The CDR3 loop reads CASSQASVPGNTIYF. Here the CDR3 DNA reads TGCGCCAGCAGCCAAGCCAGTGTTCCTGGAAACACCATATATTTT. This chain connects TRBV4-1 to TRBJ1-3, with no clear D. The CDR3 covers 15 residues. Germline V gene lookup returns CDR1 MGHRA and CDR2 YSYEKL. V was shortened by 1 base and J by 2 bases, with 9 bases between the two germline ends.

The CDR3 here is CASSQEEVDGQETQYF. The CDR3 DNA reads TGTGCCAGCAGCCAAGAAGAGGTGGATGGCCAAGAGACCCAGTACTTC. J is TRBJ2-5 and V is TRBV4-2; D remains ambiguous. CDR3 length: 16 amino acids. V gave up 0 bases and J gave up 1 base, with 12 bases separating them. Germline values: CDR1 LGHNA, CDR2 YNFKEQ.

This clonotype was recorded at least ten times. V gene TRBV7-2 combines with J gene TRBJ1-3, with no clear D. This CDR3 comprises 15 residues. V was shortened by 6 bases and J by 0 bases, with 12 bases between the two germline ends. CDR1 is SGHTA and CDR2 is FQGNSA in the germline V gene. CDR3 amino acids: CASSWEESSGNTIYF. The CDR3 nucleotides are TGTGCCAGCAGTTGGGAAGAGAGCTCTGGAAACACCATATATTTT.